A single sample is the source of the 13 T cell receptor beta chains below, sequenced in a study of circulating CD8 cells and anti-PD-1 response in melanoma. From live CD3+CD8+TCRalphabeta+ cells, four PD-1 and/or TIGIT subsets were sorted. Using approximately 14 ng of total RNA, TCR libraries were made with the QIAseq Immune Repertoire TCR panel. Via MiXCR, TCRdb re-called the reads, giving one row per CDR3 protein. The sample comprises more than 600 distinct CDR3 sequences, 6% to 8.5% of which are singletons, and under 20% rests with the top ten. The sequences come from CD8+ T cells from PBMCs, collected at baseline or after one month of anti-PD-1 therapy (not recorded which). The source is a human donor with melanoma.

This clonotype is termed large. The genes are TRBV20-1 and TRBJ2-7; D is perhaps TRBD2 (6 bases). This CDR3 contains 16 residues. Germline CDR1 reads DFQATT; CDR2 reads SNEGSKA (reference sequence). The V end lost 3 bases, the J end lost 2 bases, and 20 bases lay between the germline ends. This chain's CDR3 is CSASPWAPEGTYEQYF. The CDR3 DNA follows: TGCAGTGCTAGTCCCTGGGCGCCGGAGGGGACCTACGAGCAGTACTTC.

Judged by abundance, this clonotype is medium-sized (0.01 to 0.1%). CDR3 in DNA: TGCAGTGCTAGAGATGGGGCTACCGGGGAGCTGTTTTTT. Translation: CSARDGATGELFF. This chain links TRBV20-1 with TRBJ2-2, with TRBD1 as a possible D gene (5 bases). Trimming left V 0 bases short and J 5 bases short, with 7 bases between. There are 13 residues in the CDR3. Germline V lookup: CDR1 DFQATT, CDR2 SNEGSKA (reference sequence).

This clonotype is classed as large. The chain employs TRBV14 and TRBJ2-7, with unresolved D. The ends were cut back, 0 bases at V and 2 bases at J, with 5 bases in the middle. CDR1 is SGHDN, CDR2 FVKESK, per germline. The CDR3 length is 13 residues. Here the CDR3 reads CASSQDPTYEQYF. The CDR3 DNA sequence: TGTGCCAGCAGCCAAGATCCTACCTACGAGCAGTACTTC.

This clonotype qualifies as medium-sized (0.01 to 0.1%). This chain's CDR3 is CASSDGTMDEQFF. In nucleotides, the CDR3 is TGTGCCAGTAGTGACGGGACGATGGATGAGCAGTTCTTC. The V gene is TRBV19, the J gene TRBJ2-1; the D call may be TRBD1 or TRBD2 (5 bases each). Per the germline V gene, CDR1 is LNHDA and CDR2 is SQIVND (reference sequence). CDR3 size: 13 residues. V lost 5 bases, J lost 8 bases, and 13 bases lay in between.

This clonotype is categorized as medium-sized (0.01 to 0.1%). The chain recombines TRBV7-9 with TRBJ2-7; D is ambiguous. Germline CDR1 reads SEHNR; CDR2 reads FQNEAQ (reference sequence). This CDR3 is 14 amino acids long. V was shortened by 5 bases and J by 3 bases, with 14 bases between the two germline ends. The CDR3 region is CASSLTLPGYEQYF. CDR3 in DNA: TGTGCCAGCAGCCTGACCCTGCCGGGCTACGAGCAGTACTTC.

This clonotype qualifies as large (0.1 to 1%). This chain uses TRBV29-1 with TRBJ2-5; weak D call: TRBD2 (5 bases). Germline V lookup: CDR1 SQVTM, CDR2 ANQGSEA. Trimming removed 2 bases at V and 0 bases at J, with 7 bases between. The CDR3 runs 13 residues. Here the CDR3 DNA reads TGCAGCGTTGAAAAGGACTACCAAGAGACCCAGTACTTC. It translates to CSVEKDYQETQYF.

Turning to this clonotype: A junction boundary mismatches the germline segment, possibly from a read error. The chain employs TRBV2 and TRBJ2-7; the D is unclear. There are 15 residues in the CDR3. Germline CDR1 SNHLY, CDR2 FYNNEI. Here the CDR3 DNA reads TGCGCCAGCAGTGAAAATCCGGGCCTATCCCACGAGCAGTACTTC. Translation: CASSENPGLSHEQYF.

This clonotype qualifies as large. The rearrangement links TRBV3-1 to TRBJ2-7, with 8 bases identical to TRBD2. V lost 5 bases and J lost 4; bases outside the gene matches: 4. CDR1 is LGHDT, CDR2 YNNKEL, per germline (reference sequence). The CDR3 contains 13 residues. The CDR3 reads CASSVAGTYEQYF. The CDR3 DNA sequence: TGTGCCAGCAGCGTAGCGGGGACGTACGAGCAGTACTTC.

CDR3 coding DNA: TGTGCCAGCAGTTTCCGGGGGACCGGGGAGCTGTTTTTT. It translates to CASSFRGTGELFF. V is TRBV28 and J is TRBJ2-2; TRBD2 is a possible D gene (6 bases). Trimming removed 3 bases at V and 5 bases at J, with 7 bases between. Per the germline V gene, CDR1 is MDHEN and CDR2 is SYDVKM. The CDR3 has 13 residues.

A word on this clonotype: A clone one base away is much larger, so this may be a read error. The final CDR3 position lacks the conserved phenylalanine or tryptophan, pointing to a likely read error. J is TRBJ2-5 and V is TRBV4-2; D may match TRBD1 or TRBD2 (5 bases each). This CDR3 region has 16 residues. Germline CDR1 LGHNA, CDR2 YNFKEQ. The ends were cut back, 4 bases at V and 1 base at J, with 16 bases in the middle. CDR3 nucleotide sequence: TGTGCCAGCAGCCTGATTGTCGGGGCATTCCAAGAGACCCAGTACTCC. It translates to CASSLIVGAFQETQYS.

This clonotype is categorized as large. The CDR3 reads CSAPASSGANVLTF. The CDR3 DNA sequence: TGCAGTGCTCCCGCGAGCTCTGGGGCCAACGTCCTGACTTTC. The chain uses TRBV20-1 and TRBJ2-6, with D unclear. The CDR3 contains 14 residues. Trimming stripped 5 bases from V and 0 bases from J, with 8 bases between. Looked up from germline, CDR1 is DFQATT and CDR2 is SNEGSKA (reference sequence).

By its share, this clonotype is medium-sized. V usage is TRBV19 and J usage is TRBJ1-5; unclear D gene. The CDR3 has 15 residues. Germline V gene data show CDR1 as LNHDA and CDR2 as SQIVND (reference sequence). Trimming pared 7 bases from V and 2 bases from J, leaving 15 bases between. The CDR3 spells CASTGVPGGNQPQHF. CDR3 coding DNA: TGTGCCAGTACCGGGGTCCCGGGCGGCAATCAGCCCCAGCATTTT.

By sample fraction, this clonotype is medium-sized (0.01 to 0.1%). The chain uses TRBV20-1 and TRBJ1-1, with D possibly being TRBD1 (5 bases). The CDR3 sequence is 13 residues long. The V and J ends lost 1 base and 5 bases respectively, with 11 bases between them. Germline CDR1 reads DFQATT; CDR2 reads SNEGSKA (reference sequence). The CDR3 DNA reads as TGCAGTGCTAGAGGGGAATGGGGGACTGAAGCTTTCTTT. Protein product: CSARGEWGTEAFF.